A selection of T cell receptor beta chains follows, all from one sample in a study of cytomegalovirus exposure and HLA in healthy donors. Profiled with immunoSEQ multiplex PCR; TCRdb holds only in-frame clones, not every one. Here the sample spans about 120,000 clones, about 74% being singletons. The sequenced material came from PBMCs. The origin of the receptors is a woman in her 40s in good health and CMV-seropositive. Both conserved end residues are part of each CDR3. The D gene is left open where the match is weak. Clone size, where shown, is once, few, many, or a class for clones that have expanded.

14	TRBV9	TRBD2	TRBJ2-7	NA	CASSPRTSGSEQYF	TGTGCCAGCAGCCCTCGGACTAGCGGTTCCGAGCAGTACTTC
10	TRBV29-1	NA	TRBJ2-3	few	CSVLRDTQYF	TGCAGCGTTCTACGCGATACGCAGTATTTT
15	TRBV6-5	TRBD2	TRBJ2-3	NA	CASSGGSVGTDTQYF	TGTGCCAGCAGCGGGGGGTCGGTTGGCACAGATACGCAGTATTTT
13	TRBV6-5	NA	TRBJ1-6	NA	CASSYGAESPLHF	TGTGCCAGCAGTTACGGGGCGGAATCACCCCTCCACTTT
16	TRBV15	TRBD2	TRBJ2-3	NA	CATSRARGGSTDTQYF	TGTGCCACCAGCAGAGCCCGGGGGGGTAGCACAGATACGCAGTATTTT
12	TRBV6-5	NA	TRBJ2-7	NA	CASSGLVSEQYF	TGTGCCAGCAGTGGCTTGGTCAGCGAGCAGTACTTC
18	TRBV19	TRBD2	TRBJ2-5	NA	CASSIGGSTSGGRETQYF	TGTGCCAGTAGTATAGGGGGATCGACTAGCGGGGGGCGGGAGACCCAGTACTTC
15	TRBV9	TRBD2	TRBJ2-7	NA	CASSVGEGVSYEQYF	TGTGCCAGCAGCGTAGGGGAGGGAGTCTCCTACGAGCAGTACTTC
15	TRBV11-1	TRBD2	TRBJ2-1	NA	CASSRTSGRANEQFF	TGTGCCAGCAGCCGGACTAGCGGGAGGGCTAATGAGCAGTTCTTC
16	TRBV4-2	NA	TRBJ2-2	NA	CASSSHRFASTGELFF	TGTGCCAGCAGTTCCCACAGGTTTGCGAGTACCGGGGAGCTGTTTTTT
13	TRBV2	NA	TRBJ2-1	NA	CASTVQAINEQFF	TGTGCCAGCACTGTGCAGGCTATTAATGAGCAGTTCTTC
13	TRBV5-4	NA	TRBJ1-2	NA	CASSLWGGVGYTF	TGTGCCAGCAGCTTATGGGGAGGGGTTGGCTACACCTTC
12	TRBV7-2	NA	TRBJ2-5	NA	CASSSLRGTQYF	TGTGCCAGCAGCTCTCTAAGAGGTACCCAGTACTTC
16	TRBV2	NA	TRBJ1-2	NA	CASSEAQTGSLYGYTF	TGTGCCAGCAGTGAAGCGCAGACAGGATCATTATATGGCTACACCTTC
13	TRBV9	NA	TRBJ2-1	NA	CASGQTSYNEQFF	TGTGCCAGCGGGCAGACCTCCTACAATGAGCAGTTCTTC
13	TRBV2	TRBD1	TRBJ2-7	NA	CASRQGLPYEQYF	TGTGCCAGCAGACAGGGGCTACCCTACGAGCAGTACTTC
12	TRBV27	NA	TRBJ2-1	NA	CASSLGGNEQFF	TGTGCCAGCAGTTTAGGAGGGAACGAGCAGTTCTTC
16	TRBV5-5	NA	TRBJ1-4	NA	CASSARTSATNEKLFF	TGTGCCAGCAGCGCCCGGACATCTGCAACTAATGAAAAACTGTTTTTT
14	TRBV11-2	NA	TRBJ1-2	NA	CASSPTLANYGYTF	TGTGCCAGCAGCCCGACTTTAGCTAACTATGGCTACACCTTC
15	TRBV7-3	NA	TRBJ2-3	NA	CASSLTRVSSETQYF	TGTGCCAGCAGCTTAACGCGGGTAAGTAGCGAAACGCAGTATTTT
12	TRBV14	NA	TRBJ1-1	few	CASSHTGTEAFF	TGTGCCAGCAGCCATACGGGGACTGAAGCTTTCTTT
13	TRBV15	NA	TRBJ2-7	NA	CATRPGVGYEQYF	TGTGCCACCAGACCGGGGGTAGGCTACGAGCAGTACTTC
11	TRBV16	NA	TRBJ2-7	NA	CASSPDTEQYF	TGTGCCAGCAGCCCCGACACCGAGCAGTACTTC
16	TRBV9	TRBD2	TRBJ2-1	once	CASSPRKASGRDEQFF	TGTGCCAGCAGCCCTCGCAAGGCTAGCGGGAGGGATGAGCAGTTCTTC
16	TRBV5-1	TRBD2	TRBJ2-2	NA	CASSFQAGLNTGELFF	TGCGCCAGCAGCTTTCAAGCGGGACTTAACACCGGGGAGCTGTTTTTT
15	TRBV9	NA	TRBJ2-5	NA	CASSVTPDWQETQYF	TGTGCCAGCAGCGTTACTCCGGACTGGCAAGAGACCCAGTACTTC
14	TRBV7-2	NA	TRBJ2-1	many	CASSRGTEYNEQFF	TGTGCCAGCAGCCGCGGGACCGAATACAATGAGCAGTTCTTC
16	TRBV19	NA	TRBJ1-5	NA	CASSILSDSSNQPQHF	TGTGCCAGTAGTATCCTGTCCGACTCTAGCAATCAGCCCCAGCATTTT
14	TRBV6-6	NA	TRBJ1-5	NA	CASSPQGSNQPQHF	TGTGCCAGCAGTCCTCAGGGAAGCAATCAGCCCCAGCATTTT
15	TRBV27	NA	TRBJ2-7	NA	CASSSSASRSYEQYF	TGTGCCAGCAGTTCGTCAGCTAGCAGGAGCTACGAGCAGTACTTC
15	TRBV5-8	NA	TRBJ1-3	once	CASSLTSGTPNTIYF	TGTGCCAGCAGCTTAACGTCTGGGACACCAAACACCATATATTTT
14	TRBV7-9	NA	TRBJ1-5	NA	CASTSSSPNQPQHF	TGTGCCAGCACCTCCTCGAGTCCCAATCAGCCCCAGCATTTT
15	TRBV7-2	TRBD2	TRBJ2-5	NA	CASSLGPGGRETQYF	TGTGCCAGCAGCTTAGGCCCGGGAGGGAGAGAGACCCAGTACTTC
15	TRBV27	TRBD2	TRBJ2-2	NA	CASSLRLAGVGELFF	TGTGCCAGCAGTCTCCGACTAGCGGGGGTCGGGGAGCTGTTTTTT
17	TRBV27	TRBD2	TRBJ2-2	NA	CASRTGTSGPNTGELFF	TGTGCCAGCAGAACCGGGACTAGCGGTCCTAACACCGGGGAGCTGTTTTTT
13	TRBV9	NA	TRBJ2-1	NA	CASSVANSYEQFF	TGTGCCAGCAGCGTAGCTAACAGCTATGAGCAGTTCTTC
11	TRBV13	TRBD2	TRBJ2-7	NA	CASRGGVEQYF	TGTGCCAGCCGGGGGGGGGTCGAGCAGTACTTC
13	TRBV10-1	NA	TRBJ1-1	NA	CASSPGSNTEAFF	TGCGCCAGCAGCCCCGGGTCGAACACTGAAGCTTTCTTT
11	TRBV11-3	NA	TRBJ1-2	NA	CATPQRYGYTF	TGTGCCACCCCTCAGCGCTATGGCTACACCTTC
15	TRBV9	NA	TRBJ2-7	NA	CASSGNTGPTYEQYF	TGTGCCAGCAGCGGGAATACAGGGCCTACCTACGAGCAGTACTTC